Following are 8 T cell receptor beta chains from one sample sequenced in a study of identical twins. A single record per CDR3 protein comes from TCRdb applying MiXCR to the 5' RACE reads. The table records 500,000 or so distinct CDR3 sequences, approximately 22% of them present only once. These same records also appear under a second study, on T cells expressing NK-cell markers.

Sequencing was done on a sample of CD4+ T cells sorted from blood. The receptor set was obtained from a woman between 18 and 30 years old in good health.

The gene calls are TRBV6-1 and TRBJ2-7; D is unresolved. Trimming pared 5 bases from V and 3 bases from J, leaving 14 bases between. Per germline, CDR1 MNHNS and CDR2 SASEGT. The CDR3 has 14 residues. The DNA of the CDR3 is TGTGCCAGCAGTCCAGTAGGAGAAAGCTACGAGCAGTACTTC. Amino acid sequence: CASSPVGESYEQYF.

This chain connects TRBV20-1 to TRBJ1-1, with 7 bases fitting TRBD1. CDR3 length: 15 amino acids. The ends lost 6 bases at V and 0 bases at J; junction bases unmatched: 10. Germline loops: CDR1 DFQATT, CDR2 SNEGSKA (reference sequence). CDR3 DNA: TGCAGTGCCCACAGGGGAGGGCTCATGAACACTGAAGCTTTCTTT. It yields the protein CSAHRGGLMNTEAFF.

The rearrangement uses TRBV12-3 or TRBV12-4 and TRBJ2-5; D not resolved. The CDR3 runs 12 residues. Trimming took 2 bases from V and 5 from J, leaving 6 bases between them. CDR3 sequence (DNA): TGTGCCAGCAGTTTAATTAGGGAGACCCAGTACTTC. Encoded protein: CASSLIRETQYF.

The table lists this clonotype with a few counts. This CDR3 is CASSRQGTNQPQHF. The CDR3 region has the DNA TGTGCCAGCAGCCGACAGGGGACAAATCAGCCCCAGCATTTT. The chain has TRBV12-3 or TRBV12-4 and TRBJ1-5, with TRBD1 matching 8 bases. This CDR3 comprises 14 residues. The trim removed 6 bases at V and 4 bases at J, leaving 5 bases unmatched.

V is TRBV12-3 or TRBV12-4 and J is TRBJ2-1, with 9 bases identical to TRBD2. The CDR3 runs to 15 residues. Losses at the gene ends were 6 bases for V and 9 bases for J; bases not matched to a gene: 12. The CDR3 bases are TGTGCCAGCAGAGTTCGCGGGGGGGCTAATGCTGAGCAGTTCTTC. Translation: CASRVRGGANAEQFF.

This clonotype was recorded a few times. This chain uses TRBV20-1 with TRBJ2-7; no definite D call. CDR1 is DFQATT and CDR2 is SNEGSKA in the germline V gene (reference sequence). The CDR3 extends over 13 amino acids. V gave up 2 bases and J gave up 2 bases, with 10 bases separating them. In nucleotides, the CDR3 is TGCAGTGCTAGATCCGGCTCCACCTACGAGCAGTACTTC. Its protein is CSARSGSTYEQYF.

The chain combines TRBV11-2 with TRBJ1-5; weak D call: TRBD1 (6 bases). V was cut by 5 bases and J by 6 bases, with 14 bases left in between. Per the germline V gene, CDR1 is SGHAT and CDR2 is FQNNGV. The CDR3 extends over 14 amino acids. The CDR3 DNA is TGTGCCAGCAGCCACGGACAGTTCCCTCAGCCCCAGCATTTT. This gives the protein CASSHGQFPQPQHF.

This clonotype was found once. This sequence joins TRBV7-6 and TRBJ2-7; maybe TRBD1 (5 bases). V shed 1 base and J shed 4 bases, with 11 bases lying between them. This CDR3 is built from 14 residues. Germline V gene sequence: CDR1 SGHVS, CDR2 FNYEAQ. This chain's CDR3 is CASSLGNRIYEQYF. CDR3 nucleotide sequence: TGTGCCAGCAGCTTAGGGAACAGGATTTACGAGCAGTACTTC.